This TCR beta chain was captured by sequencing in a study of blood T cell repertoires in COVID-19. Study-level background: From T cells, B-cell-depleted T cells, or PBMCs came the material, which was cDNA or gDNA.

Original processing methods: The authors estimated nucleated cell counts from reference gene primer amplification. Clones were sequenced by immunoSEQ multiplex PCR, and TCRdb holds only the in-frame ones, with some missing. Clone size and V and J calls were adopted from that table, with D and trimming inferred from the DNA. The sample lists roughly 390,000 clones, about 90% occurring once. The junction had 6 bases not matched to a gene; V was cut back by 4 bases and J by 2 bases. The CDR3 extends over 14 amino acids. CDR1 and CDR2 from the germline V gene are SGHNT and YYREEE (reference sequence). What was sequenced was peripheral blood. This receptor was identified in a woman under 40 with COVID-19, enrolled during active disease. The rearrangement links TRBV5-4 to TRBJ2-7; 7 bases match TRBD1. CDR3 in amino acids: CASSPRGSPYEQYF. The CDR3 DNA is TGTGCCAGCAGCCCCAGGGGGTCCCCCTACGAGCAGTACTTC.